The 32 T cell receptor beta chains below come from one sample, sequenced in a study of cytomegalovirus exposure and HLA in healthy donors. Here immunoSEQ multiplex PCR was the method, and the copy in TCRdb shows in-frame clones only, minus some. Here the sample spans approximately 59,000 clones, roughly 93% being singletons. The sequenced sample consisted of PBMCs. Every receptor here comes from a woman younger than 30 in good health and CMV-seropositive.

This clone was seen more than once but under ten times. The chain uses TRBV6-4 and TRBJ2-3, with 8 bases aligning to TRBD1. The CDR3 contains 14 residues. After removal of 4 bases from V and 2 bases from J, the junction contained 2 bases not matched to a gene. Germline V CDR1 and CDR2: MRHNA, SNTAGT. Here the CDR3 DNA reads TGTGCCAGCAGTGGGACAGGGCACACAGATACGCAGTATTTT. This sequence encodes CASSGTGHTDTQYF.

The gene calls are TRBV9 and TRBJ2-3; the D gene is possibly TRBD1 (6 bases). V lost 3 bases and J 5 bases, leaving 13 bases between the germline ends. The CDR3 is 14 residues long. Per the germline V gene, CDR1 is SGDLS and CDR2 is YYNGEE. The CDR3 DNA sequence: TGTGCCAGCAGCGCTGGGGGCCTGGGAGATACGCAGTATTTT. Amino acid sequence: CASSAGGLGDTQYF.

The chain recombines TRBV29-1 with TRBJ2-3; D possibly corresponds to TRBD2 (5 bases). The CDR3 consists of 14 residues. Between the trimmed V and J ends, which lost 6 bases and 4 bases, there was a span of 17 bases. The V gene's germline CDR1 is SQVTM and CDR2 ANQGSEA. CDR3 bases: TGCAGCGTGCGGCACCGGACTGTCGCAGATACGCAGTATTTT. Encoded protein: CSVRHRTVADTQYF.

J is TRBJ1-1 and V is TRBV19; 11 positions agree with TRBD1. Trimming cost V 9 bases and J 2 bases; bases outside gene matches: 5. CDR3 length: 14 residues. Germline loops: CDR1 LNHDA, CDR2 SQIVND (reference sequence). The CDR3 spells CARGTGGPNTEAFF. The CDR3 DNA follows: TGTGCCAGGGGGACAGGGGGACCTAACACTGAAGCTTTCTTT. Combining the CDR3 with reference TRBV19 and TRBJ1-1 gives the whole variable domain DGGITQSPKYLFRKEGQNVTLSCEQNLNHDAMYWYRQDPGQGLRLIYYSQIVNDFQKGDIAEGYSVSREKKESFPLTVTSAQKNPTAFYLCARGTGGPNTEAFFGQGTRLTVV.

The CDR3 DNA reads as TGTGCCAGCAGTGACTACGGAGGGGCGAATGAAAAACTGTTTTTT. The encoded protein is CASSDYGGANEKLFF. The chain employs TRBV6-1 and TRBJ1-4; the D gene is possibly TRBD1 (5 bases). Trimming left V 3 bases short and J 5 bases short, with 13 bases between. The CDR3 is made up of 15 amino acids. Germline V gene lookup returns CDR1 MNHNS and CDR2 SASEGT.

In its sample, this clone was seen once. This chain joins TRBV27 and TRBJ2-3; 7 bases line up with TRBD2. The V gene's germline CDR1 is MNHEY and CDR2 SMNVEV (reference sequence). With V trimmed by 10 bases and J by 2 bases, 12 bases remained unmatched. The CDR3 consists of 15 residues. The CDR3 protein is CATHFVGGNTDTQYF. The DNA of the CDR3 is TGTGCCACCCACTTCGTCGGGGGGAACACAGATACGCAGTATTTT.

This chain links TRBV18 with TRBJ1-4, with TRBD1 as a possible D gene (5 bases). This CDR3 region has 14 residues. Trimming removed 3 bases at V and 7 bases at J, with 12 bases between. Germline V gene data show CDR1 as KGHSH and CDR2 as LQKENI. CDR3 DNA: TGTGCCAGCTCACCTTCCTCCGGGGGTGAAAAACTGTTTTTT. Residues: CASSPSSGGEKLFF.

The chain employs TRBV6-4 and TRBJ1-1; D is perhaps TRBD1 (6 bases). Germline V lookup: CDR1 MRHNA, CDR2 SNTAGT. The CDR3 totals 13 residues. With 4 bases removed from V and 4 bases from J, the gap between germline ends came to 10 bases. The CDR3 loop reads CASSAGEGTEAFF. CDR3 bases: TGTGCCAGCAGTGCAGGGGAGGGCACTGAAGCTTTCTTT.

The chain links TRBV28 to TRBJ2-5, with D perhaps matching TRBD2 (7 bases). V was pared by 3 bases and J by 2 bases, with 19 bases between. Per germline, CDR1 MDHEN and CDR2 SYDVKM. The CDR3 consists of 17 residues. The CDR3 DNA reads as TGTGCCAGCAGTTTTGGGAGGACAGCGGGACATCAAGAGACCCAGTACTTC. Its protein product is CASSFGRTAGHQETQYF.

This chain joins TRBV7-8 and TRBJ1-3; TRBD1 might be the D (6 bases). V was pared by 8 bases and J by 5 bases, with 7 bases between. Germline CDR1 and CDR2: SGHVS and FQNEAQ. The CDR3 has 11 amino acids. The chain's CDR3 is CASGGRNTIYF. CDR3 sequence (DNA): TGTGCCAGCGGGGGCCGAAACACCATATATTTT.

The chain is built from TRBV2 and TRBJ1-5, with D unclear. CDR1 is SNHLY, CDR2 FYNNEI, per germline. The CDR3 is 14 residues long. V dropped 3 bases and J dropped 3 bases, with 9 bases sitting between them. CDR3 amino acids: CASSEARPNQPQHF. CDR3 nucleotide sequence: TGTGCCAGCAGTGAGGCGAGGCCCAATCAGCCCCAGCATTTT. The full variable domain, completed using reference TRBV2 and TRBJ1-5, is EPEVTQTPSHQVTQMGQEVILRCVPISNHLYFYWYRQILGQKVEFLVSFYNNEISEKSEIFDDQFSVERPDGSNFTLKIRSTKLEDSAMYFCASSEARPNQPQHFGDGTRLSIL.

V is TRBV5-4 and J is TRBJ2-1; D might be TRBD1 (8 bases). The V gene's germline CDR1 is SGHNT and CDR2 YYREEE (reference sequence). V lost 7 bases to trimming and J lost 5 bases, with 19 bases between them. The CDR3 consists of 15 residues. CDR3 region: CASSLQGGYNNEQFF. The CDR3 nucleotides are TGTGCCAGCTCCTTACAGGGGGGGTATAACAATGAGCAGTTCTTC.

The rearrangement links TRBV11-2 to TRBJ2-3, with TRBD2 matching over 8 bases. Losses at the gene ends were 0 bases for V and 2 bases for J; bases not matched to a gene: 13. Looked up from germline, CDR1 is SGHAT and CDR2 is FQNNGV. The CDR3 length is 19 residues. Here the CDR3 reads CASSLDTGTSSPPTDTQYF. In DNA form, the CDR3 reads TGTGCCAGCAGCTTAGATACCGGGACTAGTAGTCCCCCCACAGATACGCAGTATTTT.

The CDR3 reads CASKRDRGNSYEQYF. In DNA, the CDR3 is TGTGCCAGCAAAAGGGACAGGGGTAACTCCTACGAGCAGTACTTC. The V and J genes are TRBV28 and TRBJ2-7, with 10 bases matching TRBD1. There are 15 residues in the CDR3. Looked up from germline, CDR1 is MDHEN and CDR2 is SYDVKM. J was trimmed by 0 bases and V by 7 bases; bases with no gene match: 6.

The V gene is TRBV23-1, the J gene TRBJ2-7; D possibly corresponds to TRBD1 (5 bases). TRBV23-1 is reported as an ORF; its role is uncertain. V was pared by 4 bases and J by 4 bases, with 20 bases between. The CDR3 totals 16 residues. CDR3 nucleotides: TGCGCCAGCAGTCCAGGCTGGAGACAGACGCCATACGAGCAGTACTTC. Protein: CASSPGWRQTPYEQYF.

The chain links TRBV5-1 to TRBJ1-2, with 10 bases aligning to TRBD1. CDR1 and CDR2 from the germline V gene are SGHRS and YFSETQ. This CDR3 region has 14 residues. The trim removed 4 bases at V and 3 bases at J, leaving 3 bases unmatched. CDR3: CASSMDRGDYGYTF. CDR3 DNA: TGCGCCAGCAGCATGGACAGGGGGGACTATGGCTACACCTTC.

The count of this clone is one. The junction does not match germline at one end; this may be a read error. The V call is TRBV7-9, the J call TRBJ2-7; no firm D call. CDR3 length: 13 amino acids. Germline V gene data show CDR1 as SEHNR and CDR2 as FQNEAQ (reference sequence). In nucleotides, the CDR3 is TGTGCCAGCAACTTAGTACGGAGCCACGAGCAGTACTTC. Translated, it gives CASNLVRSHEQYF.

J is TRBJ1-4 and V is TRBV6-4, with 7 bases fitting TRBD1. The CDR3 is 22 amino acids. CDR1 is MRHNA and CDR2 is SNTAGT in the germline V gene. V was clipped by 1 base and J by 7 bases; unmatched bases: 27. Here the CDR3 DNA reads TGTGCCAGCAGTGACTTCTTCCGATTTTCCGGGACAGCGATTCGAGGGGGTGAAAAACTGTTTTTT. Its translation: CASSDFFRFSGTAIRGGEKLFF.

The chain's CDR3 is CASSGTGAKLFF. In DNA form, the CDR3 reads TGTGCCAGCTCAGGGACAGGGGCGAAACTGTTTTTT. J is TRBJ1-4 and V is TRBV18; the match to TRBD1 covers 10 bases. With V trimmed by 5 bases and J by 11 bases, 2 bases remained unmatched. The CDR3 has 12 amino acids. The germline gives CDR1 KGHSH, CDR2 LQKENI.

The CDR3 region is CASTESAGGIYNEQFF. Here the CDR3 DNA reads TGTGCCAGCACCGAAAGTGCAGGGGGCATATACAATGAGCAGTTCTTC. The rearrangement uses TRBV6-6 and TRBJ2-1; 8 bases agree with TRBD1. Germline V gene sequence: CDR1 MNHNY, CDR2 SVGAGI (reference sequence). Trimming removed 7 bases from V and 4 bases from J; junction bases left unmatched: 12. The CDR3 contains 16 residues.

The chain links TRBV7-6 to TRBJ2-1; 7 bases are shared with TRBD2. From germline, CDR1 is SGHVS and CDR2 FNYEAQ. The CDR3 has 15 residues. The junction had 8 bases not matched to a gene; V was cut back by 6 bases and J by 3 bases. CDR3 protein: CASSPKAGDYNEQFF. CDR3 coding DNA: TGTGCCAGCAGTCCCAAGGCGGGGGACTACAATGAGCAGTTCTTC.

V usage is TRBV27 and J usage is TRBJ1-5; D is possibly TRBD1 (5 bases). This CDR3 spans 14 amino acids. V was cut by 4 bases and J by 8 bases, with 15 bases left in between. The V gene's germline CDR1 is MNHEY and CDR2 SMNVEV (reference sequence). This CDR3 reads CASSSRAGREPQHF. CDR3 nucleotides: TGTGCCAGCAGTTCGAGGGCAGGGAGGGAGCCCCAGCATTTT.

The chain carries TRBV14 and TRBJ1-1; tentative D call: TRBD1 (5 bases). V was cut by 2 bases and J by 0 bases, with 10 bases left in between. The CDR3 totals 15 residues. CDR1 is SGHDN and CDR2 is FVKESK in the germline V gene. The CDR3 DNA sequence: TGTGCCAGCAGCCAAAGACAGAGTGTGAACACTGAAGCTTTCTTT. Its translation: CASSQRQSVNTEAFF.

This clone was recorded only once. The chain employs TRBV5-1 and TRBJ1-2; possible D gene TRBD1, 6 bases. Germline loops: CDR1 SGHRS, CDR2 YFSETQ. This CDR3 spans 15 amino acids. V lost 0 bases and J lost 4, with 13 bases in between. CDR3 region: CASSLDWGHLYGYTF. The CDR3 region has the DNA TGCGCCAGCAGCTTGGATTGGGGACACCTCTATGGCTACACCTTC.

This chain uses TRBV13 with TRBJ1-1, with D tentatively TRBD1 (6 bases). V lost 0 bases and J lost 4, with 9 bases in between. In germline, CDR1 is PRHDT, CDR2 FYEKMQ (reference sequence). This CDR3 contains 14 residues. The DNA for the CDR3 is TGTGCCAGCAGCTTAGGCCTCAGGGGCACTGAAGCTTTCTTT. Translation: CASSLGLRGTEAFF.

The J gene is TRBJ2-1, the V gene TRBV7-9; 7 bases fit TRBD2. The length of the CDR3 is 15 residues. Losses at the gene ends were 5 bases for V and 4 bases for J; bases not matched to a gene: 8. The germline CDR1 and CDR2 sequences are SEHNR and FQNEAQ (reference sequence). CDR3: CASSPAGTTYNEQFF. The CDR3 coding sequence is TGTGCCAGCAGCCCCGCCGGGACTACTTACAATGAGCAGTTCTTC.

The V call is TRBV12-5, the J call TRBJ1-2; D may be TRBD1 (5 bases). V was clipped by 4 bases and J by 6 bases, with 21 bases between them. CDR1 is LGHNT, CDR2 FRNRAP, per germline. The CDR3 consists of 16 residues. This CDR3 reads CASGWDGGGSPDGYTF. The CDR3 nucleotides read TGTGCTAGTGGTTGGGATGGGGGGGGGTCTCCGGATGGCTACACCTTC.

On this clone: Within the sample, other DNA sequences also encode this same CDR3. This rearrangement joins TRBV4-3 to TRBJ2-1; 7 bases map to TRBD1. Germline CDR1 and CDR2: LGHNA and YSLEER. The CDR3 has 17 residues. With V trimmed by 3 bases and J by 0 bases, 8 bases remained unmatched. The CDR3 coding sequence is TGCGCCAGCAGCCAGGAGACAGGGCCTAGCTCCTACAATGAGCAGTTCTTC. It codes for CASSQETGPSSYNEQFF.

The rearrangement links TRBV27 to TRBJ2-4, with TRBD1 as a possible D gene (6 bases). Germline CDR1 and CDR2: MNHEY and SMNVEV (reference sequence). CDR3 length: 16 amino acids. The ends were cut back, 2 bases at V and 1 base at J, with 12 bases in the middle. CDR3 sequence reads: CASSLVGQGAKNIQYF. In DNA form, the CDR3 reads TGTGCCAGCAGTTTAGTTGGGCAGGGGGCCAAAAACATTCAGTACTTC.

The chain recombines TRBV5-1 with TRBJ2-1; 14 bases fit TRBD2. This CDR3 region has 20 residues. J gave up 0 bases and V 3 bases, and 11 bases lay outside the gene matches. The germline CDR1 and CDR2 sequences are SGHRS and YFSETQ. This chain's CDR3 is CASSSTGTSGGPGSYNEQFF. DNA of the CDR3: TGCGCCAGCAGCTCCACCGGGACTAGCGGGGGCCCGGGCTCCTACAATGAGCAGTTCTTC.

This chain joins TRBV6-1 and TRBJ1-2; D remains unclear. This CDR3 contains 14 residues. Germline CDR1 is MNHNS and CDR2 is SASEGT. V was clipped by 2 bases and J by 4 bases, with 11 bases between them. The CDR3 DNA sequence: TGTGCCAGCAGTGAATACGTAGGCGGCTATGGCTACACCTTC. It is translated as CASSEYVGGYGYTF.

The count of this clone is one. The chain combines TRBV27 with TRBJ1-3, with 7 bases that match TRBD1. V shed 8 bases and J 4 bases; nucleotides not matched to a gene: 8. The CDR3 covers 14 residues. In germline, CDR1 is MNHEY, CDR2 SMNVEV (reference sequence). The CDR3 coding sequence is TGTGCCAGCCGAACGACAGGGACAGGAAACACCATATATTTT. It specifies CASRTTGTGNTIYF.